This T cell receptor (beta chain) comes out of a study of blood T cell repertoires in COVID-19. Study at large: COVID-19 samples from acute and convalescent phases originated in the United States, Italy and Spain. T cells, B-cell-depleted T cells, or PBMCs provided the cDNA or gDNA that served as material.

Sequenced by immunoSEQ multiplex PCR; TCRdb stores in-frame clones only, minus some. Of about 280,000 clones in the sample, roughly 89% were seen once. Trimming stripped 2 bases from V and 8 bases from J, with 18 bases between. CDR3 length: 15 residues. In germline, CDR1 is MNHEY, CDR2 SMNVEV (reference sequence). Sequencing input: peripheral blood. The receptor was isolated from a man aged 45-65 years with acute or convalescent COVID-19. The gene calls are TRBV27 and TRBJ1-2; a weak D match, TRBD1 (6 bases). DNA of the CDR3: TGTGCCAGCAGTTTACGCTTACCGGGACACCTCGGCTACACCTTC. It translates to CASSLRLPGHLGYTF.